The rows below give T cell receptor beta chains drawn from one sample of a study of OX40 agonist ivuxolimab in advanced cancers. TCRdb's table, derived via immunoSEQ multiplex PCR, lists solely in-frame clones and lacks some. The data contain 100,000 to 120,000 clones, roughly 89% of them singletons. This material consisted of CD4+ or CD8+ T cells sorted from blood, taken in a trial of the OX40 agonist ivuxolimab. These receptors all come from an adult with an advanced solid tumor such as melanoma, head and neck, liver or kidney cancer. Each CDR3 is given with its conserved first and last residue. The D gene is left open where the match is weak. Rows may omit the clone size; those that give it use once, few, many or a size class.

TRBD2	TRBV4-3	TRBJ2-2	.	CASSQDRLAGGPNTGELFF	TGCGCCAGCAGCCAAGACCGGCTAGCGGGAGGACCAAACACCGGGGAGCTGTTTTTT
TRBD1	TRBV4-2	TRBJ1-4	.	CASSQTPGQAEKLFF	TGTGCCAGCAGTCAAACCCCGGGACAGGCCGAAAAACTGTTTTTT
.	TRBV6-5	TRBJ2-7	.	CASSRGTGTYEQYF	TGTGCCAGCAGTCGGGGGACGGGAACCTACGAGCAGTACTTC
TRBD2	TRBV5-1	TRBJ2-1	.	CASKSSGGLWGNEQFF	TGCGCCAGCAAGAGTAGCGGGGGTTTATGGGGCAATGAGCAGTTCTTC
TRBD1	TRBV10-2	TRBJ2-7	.	CASFGEAGGFREQYF	TGCGCCAGCTTCGGAGAGGCAGGGGGCTTTCGCGAGCAGTACTTC
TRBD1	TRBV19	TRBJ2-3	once	CASSIATGVRRTDTQYF	TGTGCCAGTAGTATAGCGACAGGGGTTAGGCGCACAGATACGCAGTATTTT
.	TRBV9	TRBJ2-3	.	CASSVSTVMTDTQYF	TGTGCCAGCAGCGTATCCACGGTGATGACAGATACGCAGTATTTT
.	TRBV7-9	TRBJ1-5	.	CASSFDRPNQPQHF	TGTGCCAGCAGCTTTGACAGGCCCAATCAGCCCCAGCATTTT
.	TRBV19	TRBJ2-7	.	CASSTIRDGEQYF	TGTGCCAGTAGTACGATCAGGGATGGCGAGCAGTACTTC
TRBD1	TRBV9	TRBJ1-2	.	CASSFTDRDYGYTF	TGTGCCAGCAGCTTCACCGACAGGGACTATGGCTACACCTTC
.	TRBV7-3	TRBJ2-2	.	CASSLTRETNTGELFF	TGTGCCAGCAGCTTAACAAGGGAGACGAACACCGGGGAGCTGTTTTTT
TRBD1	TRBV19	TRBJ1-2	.	CASRRDSNYGYTF	TGTGCCAGTAGGCGGGACAGTAACTATGGCTACACCTTC
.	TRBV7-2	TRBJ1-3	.	CASSLGLSRPSSGNTIYF	TGTGCCAGCAGCTTAGGACTCTCCCGGCCCAGCTCTGGAAACACCATATATTTT
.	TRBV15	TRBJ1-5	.	CATSRDRTAGQPQHF	TGTGCCACCAGCAGAGATAGAACAGCGGGCCAGCCCCAGCATTTT
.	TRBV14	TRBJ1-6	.	CASSQQQGSSYNSPLHF	TGTGCCAGCAGCCAACAACAGGGAAGTTCCTATAATTCACCCCTCCACTTT
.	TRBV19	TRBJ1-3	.	CASSMGRYSGNTIYF	TGTGCCAGTAGTATGGGGCGGTACTCTGGAAACACCATATATTTT
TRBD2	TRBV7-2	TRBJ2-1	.	CASSPRTGGAYNEQFF	TGTGCCAGCAGCCCTAGGACGGGAGGAGCTTACAATGAGCAGTTCTTC
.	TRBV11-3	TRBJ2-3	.	CASSLNEADTQYF	TGTGCCAGCAGCTTAAATGAAGCGGATACGCAGTATTTT
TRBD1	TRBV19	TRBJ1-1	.	CASSPQGALNTEAFF	TGTGCCAGTAGTCCTCAGGGGGCCCTGAACACTGAAGCTTTCTTT
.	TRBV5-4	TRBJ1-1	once	CASSLVRGARAFF	TGTGCCAGCAGCTTGGTTAGAGGGGCGAGAGCTTTCTTT
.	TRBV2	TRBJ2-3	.	CASKQRTQRTDTQYF	TGTGCCAGCAAGCAGCGGACACAACGCACAGATACGCAGTATTTT
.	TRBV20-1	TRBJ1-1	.	CSARESLGAFF	TGCAGTGCTAGAGAAAGTCTGGGGGCTTTCTTT
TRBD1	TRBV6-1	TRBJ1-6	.	CASREDRRGNSPLHF	TGTGCCAGCAGGGAGGACAGGCGGGGTAATTCACCCCTCCACTTT
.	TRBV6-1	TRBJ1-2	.	CASTSDPNYGYTF	TGTGCCAGCACGAGCGATCCTAACTATGGCTACACCTTC
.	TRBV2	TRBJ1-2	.	CASSLTPGDGYTF	TGTGCCAGCAGTTTGACCCCGGGAGACGGCTACACCTTC
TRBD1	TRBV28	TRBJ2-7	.	CASSSPRAGQGAFSYEQYF	TGTGCCAGCAGTTCTCCCAGGGCGGGACAGGGAGCTTTTTCCTACGAGCAGTACTTC
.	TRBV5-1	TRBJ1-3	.	CASSLEGRTSGNTIYF	TGCGCCAGCAGCTTGGAAGGCAGAACTTCTGGAAACACCATATATTTT
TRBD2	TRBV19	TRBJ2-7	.	CASSNRKGTSGSYEQYF	TGTGCCAGTAGTAACCGAAAAGGGACTAGCGGCTCCTACGAGCAGTACTTC
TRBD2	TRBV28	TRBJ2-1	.	CASSFHPRLAGIEQFF	TGTGCCAGCAGTTTCCATCCTCGACTAGCGGGAATTGAGCAGTTCTTC
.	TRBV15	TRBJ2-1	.	CATSRRLGGGEQFF	TGTGCCACCAGCAGAAGGCTCGGGGGAGGTGAGCAGTTCTTC
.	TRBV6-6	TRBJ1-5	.	CASSFPSGNQPQHF	TGTGCCAGCAGTTTCCCGTCAGGCAATCAGCCCCAGCATTTT